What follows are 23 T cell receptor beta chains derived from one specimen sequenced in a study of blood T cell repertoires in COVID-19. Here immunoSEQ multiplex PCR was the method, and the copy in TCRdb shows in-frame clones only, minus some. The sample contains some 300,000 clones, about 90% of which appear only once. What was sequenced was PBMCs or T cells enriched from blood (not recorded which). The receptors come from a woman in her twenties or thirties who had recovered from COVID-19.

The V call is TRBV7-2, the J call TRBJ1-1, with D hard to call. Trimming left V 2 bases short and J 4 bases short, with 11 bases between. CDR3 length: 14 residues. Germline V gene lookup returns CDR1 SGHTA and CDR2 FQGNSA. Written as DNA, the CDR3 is TGTGCCAGCAGCTTAATCGGGTCCAGCACTGAAGCTTTCTTT. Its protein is CASSLIGSSTEAFF.

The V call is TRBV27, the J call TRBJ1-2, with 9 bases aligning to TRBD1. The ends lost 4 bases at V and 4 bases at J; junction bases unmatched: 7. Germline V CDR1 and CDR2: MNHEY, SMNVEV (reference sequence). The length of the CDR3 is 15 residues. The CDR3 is CASSSTGGDSYGYTF. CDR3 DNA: TGTGCCAGCAGTTCTACAGGGGGCGATAGCTATGGCTACACCTTC.

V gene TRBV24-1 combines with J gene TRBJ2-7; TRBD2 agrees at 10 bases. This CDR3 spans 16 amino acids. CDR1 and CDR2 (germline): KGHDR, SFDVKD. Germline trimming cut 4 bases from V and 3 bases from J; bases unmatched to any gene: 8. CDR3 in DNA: TGTGCCACCAGTGACGCCGGGACTAGCGACTACTACGAGCAGTACTTC. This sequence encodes CATSDAGTSDYYEQYF.

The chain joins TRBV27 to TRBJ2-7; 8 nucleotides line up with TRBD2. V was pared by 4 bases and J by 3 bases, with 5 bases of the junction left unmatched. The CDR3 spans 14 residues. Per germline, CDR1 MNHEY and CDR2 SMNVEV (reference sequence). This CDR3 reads CASSYSGGYYEQYF. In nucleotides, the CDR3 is TGTGCCAGCAGTTACTCGGGGGGGTACTACGAGCAGTACTTC.

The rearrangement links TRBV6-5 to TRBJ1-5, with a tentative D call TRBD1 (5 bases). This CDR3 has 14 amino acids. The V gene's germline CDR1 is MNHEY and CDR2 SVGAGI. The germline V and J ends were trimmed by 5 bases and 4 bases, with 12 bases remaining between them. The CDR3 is CASSPNRINQPQHF. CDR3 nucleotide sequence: TGTGCCAGCAGTCCGAACAGGATAAATCAGCCCCAGCATTTT.

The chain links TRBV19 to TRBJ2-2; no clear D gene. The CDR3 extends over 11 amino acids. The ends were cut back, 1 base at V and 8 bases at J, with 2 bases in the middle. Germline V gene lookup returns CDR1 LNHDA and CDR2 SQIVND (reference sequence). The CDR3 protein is CASSIAGELFF. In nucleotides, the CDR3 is TGTGCCAGTAGTATAGCTGGGGAGCTGTTTTTT.

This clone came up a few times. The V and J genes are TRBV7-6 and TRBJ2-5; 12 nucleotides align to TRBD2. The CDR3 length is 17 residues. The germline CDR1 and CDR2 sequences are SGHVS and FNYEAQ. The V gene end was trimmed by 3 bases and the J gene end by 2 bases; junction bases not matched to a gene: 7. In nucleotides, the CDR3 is TGTGCCAGCAGCTTTGGCTCGACTAGCGGGAGACAAGAGACCCAGTACTTC. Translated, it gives CASSFGSTSGRQETQYF.

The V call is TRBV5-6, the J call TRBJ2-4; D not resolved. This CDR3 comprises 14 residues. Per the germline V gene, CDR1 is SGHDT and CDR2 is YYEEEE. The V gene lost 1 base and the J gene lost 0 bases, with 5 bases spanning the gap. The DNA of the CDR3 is TGTGCCAGCAGCTTGACTCAAGCCAAAAACATTCAGTACTTC. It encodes CASSLTQAKNIQYF.

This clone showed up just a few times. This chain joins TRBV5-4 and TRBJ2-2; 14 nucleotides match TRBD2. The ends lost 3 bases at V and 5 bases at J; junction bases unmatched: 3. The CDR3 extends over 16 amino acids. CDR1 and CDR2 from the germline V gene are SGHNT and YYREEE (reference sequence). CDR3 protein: CASSSGTSGGTGELFF. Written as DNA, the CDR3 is TGTGCCAGCAGCTCCGGGACTAGCGGGGGTACCGGGGAGCTGTTTTTT. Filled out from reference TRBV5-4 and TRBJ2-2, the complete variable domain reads ETGVTQSPTHLIKTRGQQVTLRCSSQSGHNTVSWYQQALGQGPQFIFQYYREEENGRGNFPPRFSGLQFPNYSSELNVNALELDDSALYLCASSSGTSGGTGELFFGEGSRLTVL.

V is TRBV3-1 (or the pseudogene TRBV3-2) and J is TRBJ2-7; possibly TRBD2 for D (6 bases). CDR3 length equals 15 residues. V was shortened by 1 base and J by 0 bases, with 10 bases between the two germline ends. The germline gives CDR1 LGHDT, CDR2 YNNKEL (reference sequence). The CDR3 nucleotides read TGTGCCAGCAGCCAAGGGGGACTCCGCTCCTACGAGCAGTACTTC. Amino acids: CASSQGGLRSYEQYF.

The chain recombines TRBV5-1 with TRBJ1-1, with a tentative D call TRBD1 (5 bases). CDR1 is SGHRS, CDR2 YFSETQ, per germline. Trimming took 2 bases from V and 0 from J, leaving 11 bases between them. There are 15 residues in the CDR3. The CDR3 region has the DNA TGCGCCAGCAGCTTTTCGGGGGGATTGAACACTGAAGCTTTCTTT. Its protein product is CASSFSGGLNTEAFF.

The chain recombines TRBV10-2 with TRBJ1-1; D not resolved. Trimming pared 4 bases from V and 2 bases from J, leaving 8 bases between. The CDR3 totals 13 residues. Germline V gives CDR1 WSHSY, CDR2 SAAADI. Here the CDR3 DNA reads TGCGCCAGCAGTGTAGGCGGTAACACTGAAGCTTTCTTT. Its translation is CASSVGGNTEAFF.

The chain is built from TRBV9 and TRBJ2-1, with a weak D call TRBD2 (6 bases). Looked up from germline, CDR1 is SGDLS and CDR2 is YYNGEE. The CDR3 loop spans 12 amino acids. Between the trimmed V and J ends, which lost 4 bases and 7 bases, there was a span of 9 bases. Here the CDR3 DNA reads TGTGCCAGCAGCAGGACTACAAATGAGCAGTTCTTC. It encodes CASSRTTNEQFF.

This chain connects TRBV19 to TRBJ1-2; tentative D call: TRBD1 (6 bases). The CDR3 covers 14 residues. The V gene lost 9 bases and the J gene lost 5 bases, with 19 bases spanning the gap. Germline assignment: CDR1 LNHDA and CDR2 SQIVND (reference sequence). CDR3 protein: CASGSGGGDYGYTF. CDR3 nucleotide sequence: TGTGCCAGCGGCTCGGGGGGGGGCGATTATGGCTACACCTTC.

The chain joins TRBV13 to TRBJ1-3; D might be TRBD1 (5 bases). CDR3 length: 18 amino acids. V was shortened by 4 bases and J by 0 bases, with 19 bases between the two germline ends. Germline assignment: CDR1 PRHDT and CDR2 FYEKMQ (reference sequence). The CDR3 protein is CASSSADVYRYSGNTIYF. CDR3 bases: TGTGCCAGCAGCTCAGCAGACGTATACAGGTACTCTGGAAACACCATATATTTT.

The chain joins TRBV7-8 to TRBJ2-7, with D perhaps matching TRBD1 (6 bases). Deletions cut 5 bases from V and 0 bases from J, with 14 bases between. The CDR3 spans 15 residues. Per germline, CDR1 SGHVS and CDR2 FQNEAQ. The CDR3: CASSPNRDPSYEQYF. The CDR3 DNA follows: TGTGCCAGCAGCCCCAACAGGGACCCCTCCTACGAGCAGTACTTC.

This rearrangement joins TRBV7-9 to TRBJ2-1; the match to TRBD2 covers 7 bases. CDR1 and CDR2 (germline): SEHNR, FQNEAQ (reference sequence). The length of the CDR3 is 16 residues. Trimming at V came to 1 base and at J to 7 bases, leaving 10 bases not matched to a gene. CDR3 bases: TGTGCCAGCAGCTTAGGAGCTACGGGGGGTGTGAATGAGCAGTTCTTC. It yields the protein CASSLGATGGVNEQFF.

CDR3 region: CASSTQGRFINNQPQHF. CDR3 bases: TGTGCCAGTAGTACACAGGGAAGATTTATAAACAATCAGCCCCAGCATTTT. The chain employs TRBV19 and TRBJ1-5, with D maybe TRBD1 (6 bases). Per the germline V gene, CDR1 is LNHDA and CDR2 is SQIVND (reference sequence). V was shortened by 4 bases and J by 3 bases, with 19 bases between the two germline ends. The CDR3 runs to 17 residues.

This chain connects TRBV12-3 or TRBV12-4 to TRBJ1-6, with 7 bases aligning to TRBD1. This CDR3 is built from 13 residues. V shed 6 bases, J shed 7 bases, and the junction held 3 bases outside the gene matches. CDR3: CASSWDRNSPLHF. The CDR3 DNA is TGTGCCAGCAGCTGGGACAGAAATTCACCCCTCCACTTT.

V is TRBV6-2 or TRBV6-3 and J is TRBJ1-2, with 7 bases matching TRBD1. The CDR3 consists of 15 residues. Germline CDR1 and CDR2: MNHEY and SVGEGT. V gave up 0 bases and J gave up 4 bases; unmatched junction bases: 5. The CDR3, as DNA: TGTGCCAGCAGTTACTCAGGGGGCAACGGCTATGGCTACACCTTC. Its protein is CASSYSGGNGYGYTF.

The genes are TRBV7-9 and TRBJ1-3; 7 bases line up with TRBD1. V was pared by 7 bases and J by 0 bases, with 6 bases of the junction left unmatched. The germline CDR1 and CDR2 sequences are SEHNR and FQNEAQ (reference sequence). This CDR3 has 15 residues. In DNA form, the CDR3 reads TGTGCCAGCACCACGGGACAGCTCTCTGGAAACACCATATATTTT. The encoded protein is CASTTGQLSGNTIYF.

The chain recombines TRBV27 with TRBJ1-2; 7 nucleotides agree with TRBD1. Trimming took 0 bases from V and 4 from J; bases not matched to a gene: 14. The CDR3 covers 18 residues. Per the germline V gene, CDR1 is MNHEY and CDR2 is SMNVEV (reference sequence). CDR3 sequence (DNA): TGTGCCAGCAGTTTATCTCCCATAACAGGGGACCCGGGCTATGGCTACACCTTC. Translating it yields CASSLSPITGDPGYGYTF.

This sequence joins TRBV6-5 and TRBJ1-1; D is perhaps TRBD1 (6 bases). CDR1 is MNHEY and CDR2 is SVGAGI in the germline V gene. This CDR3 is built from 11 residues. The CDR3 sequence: CALDRYTEAFF. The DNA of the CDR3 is TGTGCACTGGACAGATACACTGAAGCTTTCTTT.